Each of the 5 T cell receptor beta chains below was sequenced from the same sample in a study of blood T cells in healthy people across ages. It was with a sample-barcoded 5' primer and a J-beta primer mix that a second PCR of roughly 7 to 12 cycles was run. TCRdb re-called the 5' RACE reads through MiXCR, storing one row per CDR3 protein. The table includes approximately 1.5 million distinct CDR3 sequences, about 35% detected once. The sample was blood. These receptors all stem from a woman aged 25 to 45 in good health.

J is TRBJ2-7 and V is TRBV7-2; D gene ambiguous. The CDR3 totals 13 residues. Germline assignment: CDR1 SGHTA and CDR2 FQGNSA. Between the trimmed V and J ends, which lost 4 bases and 6 bases, there was a span of 13 bases. In DNA form, the CDR3 reads TGTGCCAGCAGCTCCCTGCCGATGGGCGAGCAGTACTTC. Its protein product is CASSSLPMGEQYF. The variable domain in full, completed from reference TRBV7-2 and TRBJ2-7, reads GAGVSQSPSNKVTEKGKDVELRCDPISGHTALYWYRQSLGQGLEFLIYFQGNSAPDKSGLPSDRFSAERTGGSVSTLTIQRTQQEDSAVYLCASSSLPMGEQYFGPGTRLTVT.

V gene TRBV15 combines with J gene TRBJ2-7; a possible D gene is TRBD1 (5 bases). Trimming removed 3 bases from V and 1 base from J, with 16 bases in between. Germline V lookup: CDR1 LNHNV, CDR2 YYDKDF (reference sequence). CDR3 length: 16 residues. CDR3 nucleotide sequence: TGTGCCACCAGCAGTGGCGCCGCAGGGATTTCCTACGAGCAGTACTTC. Its translation is CATSSGAAGISYEQYF.

V gene TRBV20-1 combines with J gene TRBJ2-7, with D perhaps matching TRBD2 (5 bases). Germline V CDR1 and CDR2: DFQATT, SNEGSKA (reference sequence). The CDR3 has 14 residues. V lost 1 base and J 6 bases, leaving 16 bases between the germline ends. The CDR3 loop is CSARGMSGTFEQYF. The DNA for the CDR3 is TGCAGTGCTAGAGGAATGAGCGGAACGTTCGAGCAGTACTTC.

This rearrangement joins TRBV4-1 to TRBJ2-1; D call uncertain. Germline CDR1 reads MGHRA; CDR2 reads YSYEKL. This CDR3 has 15 residues. The germline V and J ends were trimmed by 3 bases and 10 bases, with 19 bases remaining between them. The CDR3 region is CASSQVSSPTYEQFF. The CDR3 nucleotides read TGCGCCAGCAGCCAGGTGTCAAGCCCTACTTACGAGCAGTTCTTC.

The J gene is TRBJ2-5, the V gene TRBV5-5; D is ambiguous. Trimming cost V 7 bases and J 0 bases, with 13 bases left between them. The CDR3 extends over 14 amino acids. Looked up from germline, CDR1 is SGHKS and CDR2 is YYEKEE (reference sequence). CDR3 coding DNA: TGTGCCAGCGGGCGGATACCGTACCAAGAGACCCAGTACTTC. Protein sequence: CASGRIPYQETQYF. The full variable domain, its missing parts supplied by reference TRBV5-5 and TRBJ2-5, is DAGVTQSPTHLIKTRGQQVTLRCSPISGHKSVSWYQQVLGQGPQFIFQYYEKEERGRGNFPDRFSARQFPNYSSELNVNALLLGDSALYLCASGRIPYQETQYFGPGTRLLVL.